The TCR beta chain described here comes from a study of T cells after yellow fever vaccination. General study points: Post-booster repertoires again held most primary-vaccination clones (about 96% CD4, 85% to 90% CD8). Repertoires sorted by FACS could include abundant clonotypes that are contaminants from the bulk population. It was a weaker secondary response, yet one that peaked faster, at day 5 versus 15.

It was through 5'RACE template switching that TCR cDNA was made, with a universal primer site and UMIs added. TCRdb processed the 5' RACE reads anew with MiXCR; each CDR3 protein has one entry. The data show 200,000 to 300,000 distinct CDR3 sequences, with approximately 6.3% seen just once and about 1% held by the top ten. The germline V gene encodes CDR1 DFQATT and CDR2 SNEGSKA (reference sequence). This CDR3 contains 16 residues. This clonotype was detected once. Its antigen is currently unknown. At one boundary the junction diverges from the germline segment, which might be a read error. The TCR sequence derives from a man aged 30 to 45 who received the YFV17D yellow fever vaccine. The sequencing used CD4+ T cells sorted from PBMCs, collected on the day of the yellow fever booster vaccination. The genes are TRBV20-1 and TRBJ2-7; 13 bases fit TRBD2. The CDR3 nucleotides read TGCAGTGCCAGAGGGACTAGCGGGAAACTAGCCTACGAGCAGTACTTC. Translated: CSARGTSGKLAYEQYF.